Following are 28 T cell receptor beta chains from one sample sequenced in a study of CXCR3-negative and CXCR3-positive naive CD8 T cells. Libraries of TRB cDNA were made by 5' RACE and carried UMIs. Using the 5' RACE reads, TCRdb records one entry per CDR3 protein without DNA. Its listing shows around 29,000 distinct CDR3 sequences. Sequencing input: memory CD8+ T cells from blood. The receptors were sampled from a human donor in good health. Some clones in this sample may be carry-over from other donors' samples.

CDR3: CSVPGQGYGYTF. The chain links TRBV29-1 to TRBJ1-2; the TCRdb D gene call, TRBD1, has no DNA to confirm it. CDR3 size: 12 residues. Germline-derived CDR1 and CDR2 are SQVTM and ANQGSEA.

Here the CDR3 reads CASSRPHIGQGNTEAFF. The genes are TRBV4-1 and TRBJ1-1; TCRdb's D call, TRBD1, is unchecked because there is no DNA. The CDR3 runs to 17 residues. Germline lookup yields CDR1 MGHRA and CDR2 YSYEKL.

The rearrangement uses TRBV20-1 and TRBJ2-7; the TCRdb call, TRBD1, lacks DNA for checking. From germline, CDR1 is DFQATT and CDR2 SNEGSKA (reference sequence). The CDR3 extends over 14 amino acids. CDR3 sequence: CSARVPGATYEQYF.

The chain links TRBV28 to TRBJ2-7; the D call of TRBD2 rests on TCRdb alone, since no DNA is present to check it. CDR3 size: 16 residues. Germline CDR1 reads MDHEN; CDR2 reads SYDVKM. CDR3 residues: CASSLVSGGPSYEQYF.

This chain links TRBV4-3 with TRBJ2-1; TCRdb reports TRBD1, a call that lacks DNA to check it against. CDR3 size: 16 residues. The germline CDR1 and CDR2 sequences are LGHNA and YSLEER. CDR3 sequence: CASSQGTAIIYNEQFF.

The genes are TRBV20-1 and TRBJ2-7. Germline CDR1 DFQATT, CDR2 SNEGSKA (reference sequence). CDR3 length equals 13 residues. This CDR3 is CSAREASPYEQYF.

The chain links TRBV28 to TRBJ2-5. The CDR3 extends over 14 amino acids. Germline lookup yields CDR1 MDHEN and CDR2 SYDVKM. The CDR3 sequence: CASSLSAGKETQYF. Full variable domain (remainder filled in from reference TRBV28 and TRBJ2-5): DVKVTQSSRYLVKRTGEKVFLECVQDMDHENMFWYRQDPGLGLRLIYFSYDVKMKEKGDIPEGYSVSREKKERFSLILESASTNQTSMYLCASSLSAGKETQYFGPGTRLLVL.

The chain joins TRBV4-3 to TRBJ2-7; the D call from TCRdb, TRBD1, cannot be confirmed without DNA. Germline V CDR1 and CDR2: LGHNA, YSLEER. The CDR3 length is 15 residues. CDR3 residues: CASSQGSGTVYEQYF.

The chain has TRBV29-1 and TRBJ1-2; TCRdb gives TRBD1 as the D gene, but with no DNA this cannot be confirmed. The CDR3 consists of 12 residues. CDR1 and CDR2 from the germline V gene are SQVTM and ANQGSEA. CDR3: CSVDQQGDGYTF.

The J gene is TRBJ2-3, the V gene TRBV6-6; TCRdb reports TRBD1, a call that lacks DNA to check it against. The length of the CDR3 is 14 residues. CDR1 and CDR2 from the germline V gene are MNHNY and SVGAGI (reference sequence). The CDR3 sequence is CASRSEGDTDTQYF.

The rearrangement uses TRBV5-1 and TRBJ2-2. Germline V lookup: CDR1 SGHRS, CDR2 YFSETQ. The CDR3 sequence is 12 residues long. CDR3 sequence reads: CASSLGSGELFF.

The rearrangement uses TRBV20-1 and TRBJ2-5; the TCRdb call, TRBD1, lacks DNA for checking. The CDR3 loop spans 16 amino acids. Germline CDR1 and CDR2: DFQATT and SNEGSKA (reference sequence). The CDR3 protein is CSARDSTGAVQETQYF.

V is TRBV5-1 and J is TRBJ1-5. From germline, CDR1 is SGHRS and CDR2 YFSETQ. This CDR3 has 15 residues. This chain's CDR3 is CASSEWGRIGQPQHF.

This clonotype is called medium-sized (0.01 to 0.1%) based on its frequency. The rearrangement joins TRBV4-3 to TRBJ1-2. The V gene's germline CDR1 is LGHNA and CDR2 YSLEER. The CDR3 sequence is 14 residues long. The CDR3 loop is CASSQDNDPIGYTF.

This clonotype is labeled medium-sized based on frequency. The chain couples TRBV12-3 or TRBV12-4 to TRBJ2-3; TCRdb's D call, TRBD1, is unchecked because there is no DNA. The CDR3 is made up of 17 amino acids. The CDR3: CASSLVSQGPNTDTQYF.

The V and J genes are TRBV20-1 and TRBJ1-1; the TCRdb D gene call, TRBD1, has no DNA to confirm it. The CDR3 has 14 amino acids. The germline gives CDR1 DFQATT, CDR2 SNEGSKA (reference sequence). This CDR3 reads CSARPSDRVTEAFF.

The chain has TRBV2 and TRBJ2-1; TCRdb calls TRBD1, which cannot be checked without DNA. The CDR3 runs to 13 residues. Germline V gives CDR1 SNHLY, CDR2 FYNNEI. The CDR3 loop reads CASSEGGNNEQFF.

The chain combines TRBV7-3 with TRBJ2-1; TCRdb's assignment of TRBD1 cannot be checked, as there is no DNA. The CDR3 runs to 12 residues. CDR1 is SGHTA and CDR2 is FQGTGA in the germline V gene. This CDR3 reads CASSPQGLEQFF.

The chain uses TRBV29-1 and TRBJ1-2. CDR3 length equals 13 residues. CDR1 is SQVTM, CDR2 ANQGSEA, per germline. The CDR3 here is CSVPSRSNYGYTF.

The V call is TRBV7-9, the J call TRBJ2-4; TCRdb lists TRBD2, though no DNA is available to test this call. Germline loops: CDR1 SEHNR, CDR2 FQNEAQ (reference sequence). The CDR3 length is 19 residues. CDR3 residues: CASSLTSKTSGRAGNIQYF.

The chain is built from TRBV19 and TRBJ2-6; TCRdb's D call, TRBD2, is unchecked because there is no DNA. This CDR3 is built from 15 residues. Germline V lookup: CDR1 LNHDA, CDR2 SQIVND (reference sequence). CDR3 sequence: CASSVPLSGANVLTF.

The chain is built from TRBV18 and TRBJ2-3. Germline loops: CDR1 KGHSH, CDR2 LQKENI. CDR3 size: 18 residues. CDR3 residues: CASSPPGPSRASTDTQYF.

V usage is TRBV6-2 or TRBV6-3 and J usage is TRBJ2-1. Germline assignment: CDR1 MNHEY and CDR2 SVGEGT. The CDR3 spans 11 residues. CDR3 loop: CASSLWNEQFF.

The V gene is TRBV7-2, the J gene TRBJ2-7. The CDR3 is 15 residues long. Germline CDR1 SGHTA, CDR2 FQGNSA. This CDR3 reads CASSLPTTAQVEQYF.

The chain links TRBV5-1 to TRBJ2-7; the TCRdb call, TRBD1, lacks DNA for checking. Germline V gives CDR1 SGHRS, CDR2 YFSETQ. The CDR3 runs to 14 residues. The CDR3 is CASSLEGGAYEQYF. Combining the CDR3 with reference TRBV5-1 and TRBJ2-7 gives the whole variable domain KAGVTQTPRYLIKTRGQQVTLSCSPISGHRSVSWYQQTPGQGLQFLFEYFSETQRNKGNFPGRFSGRQFSNSRSEMNVSTLELGDSALYLCASSLEGGAYEQYFGPGTRLTVT.

The chain uses TRBV6-2 or TRBV6-3 and TRBJ1-2. The CDR3 totals 16 residues. From germline, CDR1 is MNHEY and CDR2 SVGEGT. CDR3 region: CASSYDLTDANYGYTF.

The V call is TRBV12-3 or TRBV12-4, the J call TRBJ2-1; the D call from TCRdb, TRBD1, cannot be confirmed without DNA. This CDR3 region has 12 residues. CDR3 amino acids: CASSPHPGEQFF.

The J gene is TRBJ2-7, the V gene TRBV12-3 or TRBV12-4; without DNA, the TCRdb call of TRBD2 cannot be checked. The CDR3 is 17 residues long. The chain's CDR3 is CASSFSVGASGIYEQYF.